This TCR beta chain was sequenced during a study of CD8 T cells in ankylosing spondylitis. The study's findings and limits: What appeared characteristic of ankylosing spondylitis blood was a TCR beta motif of eight highly homologous variants.

The germline V gene encodes CDR1 DFQATT and CDR2 SNEGSKA (reference sequence). V dropped 6 bases and J dropped 0 bases, with 12 bases sitting between them. This CDR3 is built from 14 residues. A single record per CDR3 protein comes from TCRdb applying MiXCR to the 5' RACE reads. This repertoire shows some 800,000 distinct CDR3 sequences, 12% found once; its top ten account for about 0.5%. This clonotype was recorded many times. Antigen unknown. Sequences were obtained from blood, either unsorted or a sorted T cell fraction (not recorded which). The chain links TRBV20-1 to TRBJ1-5; D gene ambiguous. This TCR came from a male donor with ankylosing spondylitis. DNA of the CDR3: TGCAGTGCCGTAAACAGAAATAGCAATCAGCCCCAGCATTTT. This encodes CSAVNRNSNQPQHF.